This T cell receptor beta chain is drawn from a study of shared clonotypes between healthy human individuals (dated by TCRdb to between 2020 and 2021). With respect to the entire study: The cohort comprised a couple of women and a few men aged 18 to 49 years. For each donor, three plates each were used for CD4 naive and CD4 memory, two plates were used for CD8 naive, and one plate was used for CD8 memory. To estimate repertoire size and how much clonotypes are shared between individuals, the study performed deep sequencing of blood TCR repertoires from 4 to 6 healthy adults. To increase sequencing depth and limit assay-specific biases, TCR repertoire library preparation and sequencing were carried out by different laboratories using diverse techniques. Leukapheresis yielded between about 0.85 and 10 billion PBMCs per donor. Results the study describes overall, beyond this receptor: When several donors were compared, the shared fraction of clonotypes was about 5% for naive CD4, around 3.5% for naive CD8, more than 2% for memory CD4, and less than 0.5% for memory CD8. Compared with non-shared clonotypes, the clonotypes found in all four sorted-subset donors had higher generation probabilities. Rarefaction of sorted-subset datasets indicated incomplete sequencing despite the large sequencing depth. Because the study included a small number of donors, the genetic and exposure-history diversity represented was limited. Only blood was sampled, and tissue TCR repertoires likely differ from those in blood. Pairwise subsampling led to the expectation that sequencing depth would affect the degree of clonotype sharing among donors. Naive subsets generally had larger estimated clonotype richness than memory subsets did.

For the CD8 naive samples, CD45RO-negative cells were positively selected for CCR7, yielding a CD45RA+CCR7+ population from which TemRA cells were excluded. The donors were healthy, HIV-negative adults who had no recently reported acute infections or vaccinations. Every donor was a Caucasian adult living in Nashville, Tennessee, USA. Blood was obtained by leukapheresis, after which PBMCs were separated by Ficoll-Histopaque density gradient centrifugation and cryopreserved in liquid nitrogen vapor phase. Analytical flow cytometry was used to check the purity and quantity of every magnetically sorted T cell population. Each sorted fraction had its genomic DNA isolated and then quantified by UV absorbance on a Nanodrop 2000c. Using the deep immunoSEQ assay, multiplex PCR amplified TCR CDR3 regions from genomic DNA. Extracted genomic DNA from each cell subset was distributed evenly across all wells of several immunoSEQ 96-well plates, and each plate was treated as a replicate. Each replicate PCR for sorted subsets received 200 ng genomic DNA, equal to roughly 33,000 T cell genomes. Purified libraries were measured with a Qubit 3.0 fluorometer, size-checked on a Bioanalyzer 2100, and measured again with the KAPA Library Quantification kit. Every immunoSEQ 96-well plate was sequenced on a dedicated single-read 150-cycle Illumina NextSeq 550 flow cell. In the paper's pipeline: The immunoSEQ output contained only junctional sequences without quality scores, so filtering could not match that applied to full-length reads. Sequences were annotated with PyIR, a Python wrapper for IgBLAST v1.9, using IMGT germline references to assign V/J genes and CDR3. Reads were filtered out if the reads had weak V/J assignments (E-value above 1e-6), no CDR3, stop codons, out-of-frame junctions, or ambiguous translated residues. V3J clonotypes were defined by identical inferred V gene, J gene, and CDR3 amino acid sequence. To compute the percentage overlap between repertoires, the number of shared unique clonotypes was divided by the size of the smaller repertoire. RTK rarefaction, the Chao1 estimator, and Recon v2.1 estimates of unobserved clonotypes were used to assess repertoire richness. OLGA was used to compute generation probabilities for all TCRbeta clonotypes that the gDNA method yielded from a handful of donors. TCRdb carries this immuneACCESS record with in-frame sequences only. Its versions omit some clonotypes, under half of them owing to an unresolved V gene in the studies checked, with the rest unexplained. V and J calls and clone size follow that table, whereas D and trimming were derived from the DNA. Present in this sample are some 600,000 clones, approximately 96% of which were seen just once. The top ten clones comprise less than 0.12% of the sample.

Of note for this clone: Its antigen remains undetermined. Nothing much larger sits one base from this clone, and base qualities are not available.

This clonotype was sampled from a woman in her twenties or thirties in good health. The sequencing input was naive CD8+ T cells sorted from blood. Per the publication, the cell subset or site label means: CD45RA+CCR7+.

The CDR3 corresponds to CTSSDRSLQSRANVLTF. The sequence in DNA is TGCACCAGCAGTGATCGTAGTTTGCAAAGTCGGGCCAACGTCCTGACTTTC. Recombination linked TRBV1 to TRBJ2-6; the table's D call, TRBD2, was not checked against the DNA. TRBV1 constitutes a pseudogene. The CDR3 starts with the cysteine, ends with the phenylalanine, and has 17 residues. CDR3 DNA only is kept here, 51 bases in frame from base 1.